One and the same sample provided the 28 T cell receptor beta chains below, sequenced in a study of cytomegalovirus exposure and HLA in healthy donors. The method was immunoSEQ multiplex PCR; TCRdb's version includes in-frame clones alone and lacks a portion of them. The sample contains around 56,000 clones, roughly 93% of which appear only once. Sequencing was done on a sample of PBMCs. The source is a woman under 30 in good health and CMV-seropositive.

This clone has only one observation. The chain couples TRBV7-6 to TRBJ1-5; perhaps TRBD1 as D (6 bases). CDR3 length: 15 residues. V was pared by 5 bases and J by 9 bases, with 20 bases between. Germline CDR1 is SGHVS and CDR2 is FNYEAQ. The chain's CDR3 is CASSAREGPGAPQHF. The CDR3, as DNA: TGTGCCAGCAGCGCCCGTGAGGGCCCAGGGGCGCCCCAGCATTTT.

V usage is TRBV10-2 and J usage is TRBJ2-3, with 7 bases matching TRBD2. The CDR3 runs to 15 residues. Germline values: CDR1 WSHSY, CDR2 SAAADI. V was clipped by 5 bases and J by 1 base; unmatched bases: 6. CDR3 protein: CASSTSVRRTDTQYF. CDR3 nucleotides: TGCGCCAGCAGTACTAGCGTACGCCGCACAGATACGCAGTATTTT.

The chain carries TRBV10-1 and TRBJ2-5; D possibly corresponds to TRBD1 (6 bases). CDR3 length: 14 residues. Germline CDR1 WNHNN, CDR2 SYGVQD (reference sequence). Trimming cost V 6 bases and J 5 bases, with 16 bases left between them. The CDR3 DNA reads TGCGCCAGCAGCAACGGACAGCGAGGGGAGACCCAGTACTTC. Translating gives CASSNGQRGETQYF.

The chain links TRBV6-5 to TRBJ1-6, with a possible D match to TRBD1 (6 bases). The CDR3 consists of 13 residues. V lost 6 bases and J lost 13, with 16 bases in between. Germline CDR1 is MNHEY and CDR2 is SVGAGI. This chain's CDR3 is CASRDSRFTPLHF. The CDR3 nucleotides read TGTGCCAGCAGGGACAGCAGGTTCACCCCCCTCCACTTT.

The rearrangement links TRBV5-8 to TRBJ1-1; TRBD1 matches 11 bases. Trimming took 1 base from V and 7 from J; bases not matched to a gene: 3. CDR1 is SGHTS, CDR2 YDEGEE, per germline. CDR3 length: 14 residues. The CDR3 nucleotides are TGTGCCAGCAGCTTGAGGACAGGGGGCATTGAAGCTTTCTTT. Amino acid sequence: CASSLRTGGIEAFF.

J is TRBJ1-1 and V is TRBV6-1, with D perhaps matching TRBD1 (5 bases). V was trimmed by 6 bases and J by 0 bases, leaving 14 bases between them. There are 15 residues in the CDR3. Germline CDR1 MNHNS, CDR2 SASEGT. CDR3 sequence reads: CASRERQIMNTEAFF. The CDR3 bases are TGTGCCAGCAGGGAGAGACAGATCATGAACACTGAAGCTTTCTTT.

CDR3 loop: CASSSAPRYVAEETQYF. The CDR3 nucleotides are TGTGCCAGCAGCTCCGCCCCCCGTTACGTAGCGGAAGAGACCCAGTACTTC. This chain uses TRBV13 with TRBJ2-5; weak D call: TRBD2 (6 bases). The CDR3 is 17 amino acids. The ends were cut back, 4 bases at V and 3 bases at J, with 21 bases in the middle. Germline V gene sequence: CDR1 PRHDT, CDR2 FYEKMQ (reference sequence).

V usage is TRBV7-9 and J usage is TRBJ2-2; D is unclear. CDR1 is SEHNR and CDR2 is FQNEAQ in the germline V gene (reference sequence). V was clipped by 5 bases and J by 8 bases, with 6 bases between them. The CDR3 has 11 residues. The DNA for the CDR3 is TGTGCCAGCAGCCATCGGGGGGAGCTGTTTTTT. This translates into CASSHRGELFF. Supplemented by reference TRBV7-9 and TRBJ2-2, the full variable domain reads DTGVSQNPRHKITKRGQNVTFRCDPISEHNRLYWYRQTLGQGPEFLTYFQNEAQLEKSRLLSDRFSAERPKGSFSTLEIQRTEQGDSAMYLCASSHRGELFFGEGSRLTVL.

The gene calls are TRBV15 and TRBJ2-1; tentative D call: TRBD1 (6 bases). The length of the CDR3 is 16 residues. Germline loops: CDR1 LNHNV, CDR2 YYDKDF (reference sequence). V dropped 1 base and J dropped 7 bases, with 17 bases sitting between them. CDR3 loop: CATSRGGTPAPNEQFF. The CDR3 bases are TGTGCCACCAGCAGAGGGGGGACACCCGCCCCTAATGAGCAGTTCTTC.

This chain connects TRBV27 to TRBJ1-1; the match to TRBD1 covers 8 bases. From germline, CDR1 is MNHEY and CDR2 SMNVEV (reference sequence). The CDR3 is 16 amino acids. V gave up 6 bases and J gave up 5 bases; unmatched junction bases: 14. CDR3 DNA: TGTGCCAGCAGCCGCCAGGGCGGACAGGGAAAAACTGAAGCTTTCTTT. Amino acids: CASSRQGGQGKTEAFF.

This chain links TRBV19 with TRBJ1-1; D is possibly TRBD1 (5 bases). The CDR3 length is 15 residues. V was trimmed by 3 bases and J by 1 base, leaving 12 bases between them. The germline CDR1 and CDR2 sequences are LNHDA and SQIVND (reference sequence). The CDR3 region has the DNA TGTGCCAGTAGTATGGGAAGACAGTGGAACACTGAAGCTTTCTTT. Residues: CASSMGRQWNTEAFF. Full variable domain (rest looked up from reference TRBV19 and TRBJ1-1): DGGITQSPKYLFRKEGQNVTLSCEQNLNHDAMYWYRQDPGQGLRLIYYSQIVNDFQKGDIAEGYSVSREKKESFPLTVTSAQKNPTAFYLCASSMGRQWNTEAFFGQGTRLTVV.

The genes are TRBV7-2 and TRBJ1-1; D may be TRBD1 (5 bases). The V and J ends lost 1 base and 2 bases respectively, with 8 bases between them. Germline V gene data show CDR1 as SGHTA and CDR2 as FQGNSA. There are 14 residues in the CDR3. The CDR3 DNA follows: TGTGCCAGCAGCTTAGGACAGTTTAACACTGAAGCTTTCTTT. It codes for CASSLGQFNTEAFF.

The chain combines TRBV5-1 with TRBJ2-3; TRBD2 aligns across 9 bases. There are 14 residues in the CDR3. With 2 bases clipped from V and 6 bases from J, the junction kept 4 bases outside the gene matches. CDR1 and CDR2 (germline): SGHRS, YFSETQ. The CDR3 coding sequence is TGCGCCAGCAGCTTAGCGGGGGGTCGGGATACGCAGTATTTT. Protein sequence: CASSLAGGRDTQYF.

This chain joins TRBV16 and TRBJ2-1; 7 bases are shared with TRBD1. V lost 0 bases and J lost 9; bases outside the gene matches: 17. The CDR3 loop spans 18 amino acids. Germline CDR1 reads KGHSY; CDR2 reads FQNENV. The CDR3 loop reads CASSQSVMTGSVNIEQFF. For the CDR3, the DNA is TGTGCCAGCAGCCAATCGGTGATGACAGGGTCGGTGAATATTGAGCAGTTCTTC.

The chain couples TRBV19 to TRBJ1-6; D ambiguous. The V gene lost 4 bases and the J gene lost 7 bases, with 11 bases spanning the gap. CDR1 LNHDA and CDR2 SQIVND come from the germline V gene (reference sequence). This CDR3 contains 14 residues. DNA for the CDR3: TGTGCCAGTAGTACCGGGATGGGGAATTCACCCCTCCACTTT. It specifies CASSTGMGNSPLHF.

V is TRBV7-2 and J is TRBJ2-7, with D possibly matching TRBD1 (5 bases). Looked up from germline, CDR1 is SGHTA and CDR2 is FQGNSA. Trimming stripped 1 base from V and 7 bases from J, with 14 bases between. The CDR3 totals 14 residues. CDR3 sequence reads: CASSLVGQGREQYF. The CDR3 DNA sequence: TGTGCCAGCAGCTTAGTAGGGCAGGGTCGGGAGCAGTACTTC.

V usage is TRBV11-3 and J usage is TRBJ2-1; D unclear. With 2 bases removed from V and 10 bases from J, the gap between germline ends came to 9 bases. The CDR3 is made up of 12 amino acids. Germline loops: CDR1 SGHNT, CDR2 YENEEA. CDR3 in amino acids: CASSLIESEQFF. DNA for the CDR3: TGTGCCAGCAGCTTAATCGAGTCCGAGCAGTTCTTC.

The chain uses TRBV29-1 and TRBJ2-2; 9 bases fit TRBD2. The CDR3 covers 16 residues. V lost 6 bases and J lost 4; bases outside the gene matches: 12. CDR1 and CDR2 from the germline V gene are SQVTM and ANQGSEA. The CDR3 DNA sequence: TGCAGCGTCGGCGGGCGGGGGGGCCTTCGCACCGGGGAGCTGTTTTTT. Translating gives CSVGGRGGLRTGELFF.

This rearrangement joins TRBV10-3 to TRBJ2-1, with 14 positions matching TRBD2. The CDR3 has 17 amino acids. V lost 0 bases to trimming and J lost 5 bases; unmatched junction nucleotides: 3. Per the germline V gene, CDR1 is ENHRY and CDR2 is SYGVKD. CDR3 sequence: CAISESGLAGENNEQFF. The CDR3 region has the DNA TGTGCCATCAGTGAGTCGGGACTAGCGGGGGAGAACAATGAGCAGTTCTTC.

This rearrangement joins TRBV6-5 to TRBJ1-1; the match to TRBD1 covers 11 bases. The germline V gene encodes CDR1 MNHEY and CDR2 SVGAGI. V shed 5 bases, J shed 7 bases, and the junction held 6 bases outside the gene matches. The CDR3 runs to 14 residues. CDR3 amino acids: CASSMDRGPNEAFF. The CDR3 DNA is TGTGCCAGCAGTATGGACAGGGGGCCTAATGAAGCTTTCTTT.

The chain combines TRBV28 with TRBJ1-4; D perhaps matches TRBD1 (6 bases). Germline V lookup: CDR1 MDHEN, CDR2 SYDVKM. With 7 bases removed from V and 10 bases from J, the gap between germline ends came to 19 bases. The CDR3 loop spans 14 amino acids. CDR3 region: CASTQDEGGGKLFF. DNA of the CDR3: TGTGCCAGCACCCAAGATGAGGGGGGGGGAAAACTGTTTTTT.

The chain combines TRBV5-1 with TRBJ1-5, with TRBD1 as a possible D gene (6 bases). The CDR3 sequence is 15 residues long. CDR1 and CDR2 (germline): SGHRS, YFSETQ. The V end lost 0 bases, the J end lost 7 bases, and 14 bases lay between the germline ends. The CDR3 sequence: CASSLGAGAYQPQHF. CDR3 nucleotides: TGCGCCAGCAGCTTGGGGGCAGGGGCCTACCAGCCCCAGCATTTT.

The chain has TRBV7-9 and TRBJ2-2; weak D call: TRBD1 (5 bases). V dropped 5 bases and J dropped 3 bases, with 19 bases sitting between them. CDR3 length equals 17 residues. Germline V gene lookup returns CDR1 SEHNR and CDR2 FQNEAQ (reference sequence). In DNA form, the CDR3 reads TGTGCCAGCAGCCCAGTCGGTAAGGGGTCGGACACCGGGGAGCTGTTTTTT. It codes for CASSPVGKGSDTGELFF.

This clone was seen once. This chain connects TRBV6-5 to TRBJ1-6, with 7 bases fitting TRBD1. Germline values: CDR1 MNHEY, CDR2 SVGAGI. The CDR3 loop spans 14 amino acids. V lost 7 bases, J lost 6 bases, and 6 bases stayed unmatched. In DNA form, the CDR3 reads TGTGCCAGCAATATGGGACAGACTAATTCACCCCTCCACTTT. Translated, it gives CASNMGQTNSPLHF.

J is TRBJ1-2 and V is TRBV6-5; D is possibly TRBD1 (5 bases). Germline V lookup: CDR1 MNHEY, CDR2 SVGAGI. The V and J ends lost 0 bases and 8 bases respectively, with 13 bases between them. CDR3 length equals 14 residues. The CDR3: CASSYSPNRMGYTF. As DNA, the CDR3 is TGTGCCAGCAGTTACTCCCCTAACAGGATGGGCTACACCTTC.

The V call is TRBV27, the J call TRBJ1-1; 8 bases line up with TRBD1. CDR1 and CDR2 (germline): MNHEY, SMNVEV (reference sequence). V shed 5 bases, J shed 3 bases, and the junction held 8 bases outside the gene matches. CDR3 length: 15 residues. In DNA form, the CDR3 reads TGTGCCAGCAGTCCCTATCAGGGGGCAGACACTGAAGCTTTCTTT. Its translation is CASSPYQGADTEAFF.

The CDR3 sequence: CASSLSGGSFRDTQYF. The CDR3 region has the DNA TGTGCCAGCTCACTAAGCGGGGGTTCGTTTCGAGATACGCAGTATTTT. The rearrangement links TRBV18 to TRBJ2-3, with TRBD2 matching over 8 bases. Germline V gene sequence: CDR1 KGHSH, CDR2 LQKENI. The CDR3 totals 16 residues. V lost 4 bases and J lost 5; bases outside the gene matches: 11.

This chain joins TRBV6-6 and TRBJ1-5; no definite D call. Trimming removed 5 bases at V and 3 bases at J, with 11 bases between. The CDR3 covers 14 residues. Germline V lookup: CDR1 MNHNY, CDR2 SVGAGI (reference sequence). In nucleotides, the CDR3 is TGTGCCAGCAGTCCTAGACGGGACAATCAGCCCCAGCATTTT. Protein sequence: CASSPRRDNQPQHF.